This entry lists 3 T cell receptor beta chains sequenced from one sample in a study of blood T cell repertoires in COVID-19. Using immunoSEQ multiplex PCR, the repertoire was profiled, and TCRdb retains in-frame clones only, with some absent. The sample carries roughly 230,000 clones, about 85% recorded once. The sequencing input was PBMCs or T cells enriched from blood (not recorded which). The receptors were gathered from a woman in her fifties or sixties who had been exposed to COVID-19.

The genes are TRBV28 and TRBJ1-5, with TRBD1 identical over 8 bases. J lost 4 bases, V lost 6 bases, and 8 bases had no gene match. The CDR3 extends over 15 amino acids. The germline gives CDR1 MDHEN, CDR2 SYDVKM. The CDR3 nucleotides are TGTGCCAGCAGATTCGTGGACAGGGAGAATCAGCCCCAGCATTTT. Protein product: CASRFVDRENQPQHF.

CDR3 region: CSVADRGGYGYTF. CDR3 DNA sequence: TGCAGCGTTGCGGACAGGGGAGGCTATGGCTACACCTTC. The rearrangement links TRBV29-1 to TRBJ1-2; 9 nucleotides agree with TRBD1. J was trimmed by 4 bases and V by 4 bases; bases with no gene match: 4. From germline, CDR1 is SQVTM and CDR2 ANQGSEA. The CDR3 runs to 13 residues.

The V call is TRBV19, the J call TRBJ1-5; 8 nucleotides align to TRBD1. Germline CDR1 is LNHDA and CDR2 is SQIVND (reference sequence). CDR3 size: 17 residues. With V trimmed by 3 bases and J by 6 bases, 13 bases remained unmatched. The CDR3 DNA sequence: TGTGCCAGTAGTATCTTCGGGACAGGCCGGCTAGGTCAGCCCCAGCATTTT. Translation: CASSIFGTGRLGQPQHF.